The 29 T cell receptor beta chains given below trace back to one sample, sequenced in a study of neurological immune-mediated disorders. A single record per CDR3 protein comes from TCRdb applying MiXCR to the 5' RACE reads. Among about 52,000 distinct CDR3 sequences listed, 3.8% were seen once. The material sequenced was PBMCs. Every receptor here comes from a man aged 55 to 70 with multiple sclerosis.

This chain connects TRBV20-1 to TRBJ2-3; 9 bases line up with TRBD2. V shed 7 bases, J shed 6 bases, and the junction held 8 bases outside the gene matches. The CDR3 spans 13 residues. CDR1 is DFQATT and CDR2 is SNEGSKA in the germline V gene (reference sequence). CDR3 region: CSVRLAGTDTQYF. For the CDR3, the DNA is TGCAGTGTAAGGCTAGCGGGAACGGATACGCAGTATTTT.

This clonotype appeared many times. The V call is TRBV28, the J call TRBJ2-7; TRBD2 is a possible D gene (7 bases). Per germline, CDR1 MDHEN and CDR2 SYDVKM. The CDR3 loop spans 16 amino acids. Between the trimmed V and J ends, which lost 6 bases and 7 bases, there was a span of 25 bases. The CDR3 DNA follows: TGTGCCAGCAGACCACACCCTTGGGGGGGGGCGGGTGAGCAGTACTTC. Protein sequence: CASRPHPWGGAGEQYF.

This clonotype was picked up many times. The chain joins TRBV20-1 to TRBJ1-5; 12 bases are shared with TRBD1. This CDR3 has 17 residues. Germline loops: CDR1 DFQATT, CDR2 SNEGSKA (reference sequence). With 0 bases clipped from V and 3 bases from J, the junction kept 6 bases outside the gene matches. CDR3 in DNA: TGCAGTGCTAGAGATCTAGGGACAGGGGGCTCCAATCAGCCCCAGCATTTT. This sequence encodes CSARDLGTGGSNQPQHF.

The sample holds many counts of this clonotype. The chain recombines TRBV10-3 with TRBJ2-2; D perhaps matches TRBD2 (6 bases). Germline V gene data show CDR1 as ENHRY and CDR2 as SYGVKD. The CDR3 has 15 residues. Deletions cut 10 bases from V and 0 bases from J, with 15 bases between. The CDR3 is CATKEGPTNTGELFF. CDR3 DNA: TGTGCCACCAAGGAGGGACCGACGAACACCGGGGAGCTGTTTTTT.

J is TRBJ1-4 and V is TRBV20-1; no definite D call. There are 14 residues in the CDR3. V lost 5 bases to trimming and J lost 0 bases, with 10 bases between them. Germline V lookup: CDR1 DFQATT, CDR2 SNEGSKA (reference sequence). The CDR3 spells CSASTRATNEKLFF. CDR3 DNA: TGCAGTGCTTCAACAAGAGCAACTAATGAAAAACTGTTTTTT.

Worth noting for this clonotype: This could be a read error, since a much larger clone is one nucleotide away. This chain joins TRBV5-8 and TRBJ2-2; the D gene is possibly TRBD1 (5 bases). CDR1 and CDR2 (germline): SGHTS, YDEGEE. Trimming pared 6 bases from V and 5 bases from J, leaving 11 bases between. There are 13 residues in the CDR3. CDR3 in DNA: TGTGCCAGCACCAAAAAGGGGACCGGGGAGCTGTTTTTT. Translation gives CASTKKGTGELFF. Full variable domain (outside the CDR3, taken from reference TRBV5-8 and TRBJ2-2): EAGVTQSPTHLIKTRGQQATLRCSPISGHTSVYWYQQALGLGLQFLLWYDEGEERNRGNFPPRFSGRQFPNYSSELNVNALELEDSALYLCASTKKGTGELFFGEGSRLTVL.

In this sample, this clonotype turned up many times. V and J are TRBV9 and TRBJ1-6; 9 bases line up with TRBD1. This CDR3 spans 13 amino acids. Germline-derived CDR1 and CDR2 are SGDLS and YYNGEE. J was trimmed by 14 bases and V by 4 bases; bases with no gene match: 7. The CDR3 loop reads CASSPGTGSALHF. The CDR3 bases are TGTGCCAGCAGCCCAGGGACAGGGTCAGCCCTCCACTTT.

This clonotype was observed a handful of times. V gene TRBV20-1 combines with J gene TRBJ2-1; 8 nucleotides agree with TRBD2. The CDR3 contains 15 residues. The junction had 4 bases not matched to a gene; V was cut back by 0 bases and J by 3 bases. Germline V gene data show CDR1 as DFQATT and CDR2 as SNEGSKA (reference sequence). The CDR3 region has the DNA TGCAGTGCTAGAGATCGGGGGGGCGTCTACAATGAGCAGTTCTTC. Protein: CSARDRGGVYNEQFF.

This clonotype has a handful of counts. This may be a read error, as it is one base from a much larger clone. The CDR3 end shows no conserved phenylalanine or tryptophan, and so a read error is likely. CDR3 in amino acids: CASSHREGFEQYC. The CDR3 nucleotides are TGTGCCAGCAGCCACCGCGAGGGTTTTGAGCAGTACTGC. This rearrangement joins TRBV5-5 to TRBJ2-7, with D perhaps TRBD2 (5 bases). The CDR3 length is 13 residues. Germline CDR1 is SGHKS and CDR2 is YYEKEE (reference sequence). With 4 bases removed from V and 7 bases from J, the gap between germline ends came to 15 bases.

At least ten counts were recorded for this clonotype. The J gene is TRBJ1-2, the V gene TRBV20-1, with TRBD1 identical over 8 bases. The length of the CDR3 is 14 residues. With 0 bases clipped from V and 5 bases from J, the junction kept 5 bases outside the gene matches. Germline-derived CDR1 and CDR2 are DFQATT and SNEGSKA (reference sequence). The CDR3 loop is CSARDPGGAYGYTF. CDR3 bases: TGCAGTGCTAGAGACCCAGGGGGCGCGTATGGCTACACCTTC.

This clonotype has at least ten counts. The chain couples TRBV24-1 to TRBJ1-5; 8 bases fit TRBD1. With 3 bases clipped from V and 6 bases from J, the junction kept 3 bases outside the gene matches. Per germline, CDR1 KGHDR and CDR2 SFDVKD. The CDR3 is 14 residues long. The CDR3: CATSDTQGAQPQHF. The CDR3 DNA reads as TGTGCCACCAGTGATACTCAGGGGGCTCAGCCCCAGCATTTT.

This clonotype was counted ten times or more. V and J are TRBV29-1 and TRBJ2-7; perhaps D is TRBD1 or TRBD2 (6 bases each). Deletions cut 2 bases from V and 4 bases from J, with 9 bases between. Germline CDR1 SQVTM, CDR2 ANQGSEA. The CDR3 runs 12 residues. This CDR3 is CSVETGRYEQYF. CDR3 nucleotide sequence: TGCAGCGTTGAAACAGGGAGGTACGAGCAGTACTTC.

This clonotype was recorded many times. The rearrangement uses TRBV5-1 and TRBJ2-1; 7 bases fit TRBD1. CDR3 size: 14 residues. Germline V gene sequence: CDR1 SGHRS, CDR2 YFSETQ. The ends lost 1 base at V and 5 bases at J; junction bases unmatched: 3. CDR3 DNA: TGCGCCAGCAGCTTGAGGGGGCAAAACAATGAGCAGTTCTTC. It specifies CASSLRGQNNEQFF.

This clonotype was detected only a few times. This chain links TRBV29-1 with TRBJ1-2; 8 nucleotides align to TRBD1. The germline V gene has CDR1 SQVTM and CDR2 ANQGSEA. This CDR3 is 16 amino acids long. The V gene end was trimmed by 2 bases and the J gene end by 4 bases; junction bases not matched to a gene: 12. As DNA, the CDR3 is TGCAGCGTTGAATGGACAGGGAGAAGCGTAAGCTATGGCTACACCTTC. Its translation is CSVEWTGRSVSYGYTF.

The sample holds many counts of this clonotype. The V call is TRBV12-3 or TRBV12-4, the J call TRBJ1-2; TRBD1 matches 7 bases. The CDR3 length is 16 residues. V shed 3 bases and J 2 bases; nucleotides not matched to a gene: 9. The CDR3, as DNA: TGTGCCAGCAGTTTTCGGGCAGGGGGACCGAACTATGGCTACACCTTC. This gives the protein CASSFRAGGPNYGYTF.

This clonotype came up many times. The V call is TRBV4-1, the J call TRBJ2-5; the D is unclear. This CDR3 has 14 residues. Looked up from germline, CDR1 is MGHRA and CDR2 is YSYEKL. V lost 1 base and J lost 1, with 7 bases in between. CDR3 loop: CASSQGPIQETQYF. For the CDR3, the DNA is TGCGCCAGCAGCCAAGGGCCCATCCAAGAGACCCAGTACTTC.

This clonotype was recorded many times. The rearrangement links TRBV20-1 to TRBJ2-3; D is ambiguous. From germline, CDR1 is DFQATT and CDR2 SNEGSKA (reference sequence). With 0 bases removed from V and 6 bases from J, the gap between germline ends came to 16 bases. The CDR3 runs 15 residues. The CDR3 DNA is TGCAGTGCTAGAGACCACAAAACTGCCCCGGATACGCAGTATTTT. This sequence encodes CSARDHKTAPDTQYF.

In this sample, this clonotype turned up many times. The rearrangement links TRBV5-1 to TRBJ1-2, with a possible D match to TRBD1 (6 bases). The germline V and J ends were trimmed by 4 bases and 4 bases, with 11 bases remaining between them. Germline assignment: CDR1 SGHRS and CDR2 YFSETQ. This CDR3 has 13 amino acids. This CDR3 reads CASSMGQTYGYTF. For the CDR3, the DNA is TGCGCCAGCAGCATGGGACAAACCTATGGCTACACCTTC.

CDR3 sequence: CSAREPQLLPLHF. Written as DNA, the CDR3 is TGCAGTGCTAGAGAGCCTCAGCTGTTACCCCTCCACTTT. The rearrangement uses TRBV20-1 and TRBJ1-6; D is undetermined. Germline CDR1 and CDR2: DFQATT and SNEGSKA (reference sequence). V was trimmed by 0 bases and J by 12 bases, leaving 12 bases between them. CDR3 length: 13 amino acids.

This clonotype was recorded many times. This chain links TRBV15 with TRBJ2-3; D may be TRBD2 (7 bases). The CDR3 is made up of 16 amino acids. CDR1 is LNHNV and CDR2 is YYDKDF in the germline V gene (reference sequence). Trimming shortened V by 6 bases and J by 1 base, and 17 bases separated the two germline ends. In DNA, the CDR3 is TGTGCCACCAGATCCGAAGGGGGGGTGCGCACAGATACGCAGTATTTT. This translates into CATRSEGGVRTDTQYF.

This clonotype was seen repeatedly, ten times or more. The chain has TRBV5-1 and TRBJ2-1; 10 bases map to TRBD1. This CDR3 is built from 14 residues. Unmatched junction bases numbered 8, after V lost 4 bases and J lost 10 bases. Per germline, CDR1 SGHRS and CDR2 YFSETQ. In DNA, the CDR3 is TGCGCCAGCAGCCCTGGACAGGGGGAAAAAGAGCAGTTCTTC. Protein sequence: CASSPGQGEKEQFF.

The chain carries TRBV14 and TRBJ2-1; a possible D gene is TRBD1 (5 bases). Deletions cut 3 bases from V and 4 bases from J, with 16 bases between. The CDR3 runs 16 residues. CDR1 and CDR2 from the germline V gene are SGHDN and FVKESK. The CDR3 sequence is CASSHLVTDPYNEQFF. CDR3 nucleotides: TGTGCCAGCAGCCATTTAGTGACAGACCCGTACAATGAGCAGTTCTTC.

This clonotype was seen ten or more times. V usage is TRBV20-1 and J usage is TRBJ2-3, with 8 bases matching TRBD2. Looked up from germline, CDR1 is DFQATT and CDR2 is SNEGSKA (reference sequence). Trimming at V came to 6 bases and at J to 0 bases, leaving 14 bases not matched to a gene. This CDR3 region has 17 residues. In nucleotides, the CDR3 is TGCAGTGCCCCTCTACCGGGAGGGGATCTAAGCACAGATACGCAGTATTTT. Protein sequence: CSAPLPGGDLSTDTQYF.

This clonotype has ten or more counts. The chain uses TRBV12-3 or TRBV12-4 and TRBJ1-6; no clear D. The CDR3 is 12 residues long. The V and J ends lost 0 bases and 8 bases respectively, with 2 bases between them. The CDR3 bases are TGTGCCAGCAGTTTAGCCCATTCACCCCTCCACTTT. Its translation is CASSLAHSPLHF.

This clonotype has a count of ten or more. This chain joins TRBV6-2 or TRBV6-3 and TRBJ2-7, with TRBD1 matching 7 bases. V shed 2 bases and J 0 bases; nucleotides not matched to a gene: 4. Germline CDR1 is MNHEY and CDR2 is SVGEGT. CDR3 length: 15 amino acids. CDR3 loop: CASSYLTGSSYEQYF. The CDR3 DNA reads TGTGCCAGCAGTTACCTGACAGGGAGCTCCTACGAGCAGTACTTC.

This clonotype was observed many times. The J gene is TRBJ1-4, the V gene TRBV25-1; D is unclear. V was shortened by 1 base and J by 15 bases, with 12 bases between the two germline ends. Germline V gene lookup returns CDR1 MGHDK and CDR2 SYGVNS. The CDR3 length is 12 residues. The CDR3 loop reads CASSESGDWVFF. CDR3 DNA sequence: TGTGCCAGCAGTGAATCCGGGGATTGGGTGTTTTTT. The full variable domain, with the rest looked up from reference TRBV25-1 and TRBJ1-4, is EADIYQTPRYLVIGTGKKITLECSQTMGHDKMYWYQQDPGMELHLIHYSYGVNSTEKGDLSSESTVSRIRTEHFPLTLESARPSHTSQYLCASSESGDWVFFGSGTQLSVL.

The table lists this clonotype with many counts. For the CDR3, the DNA is TGCGCCAGCAGCTTGGCCCGAGGCACAGATACGCAGTATTTT. Its protein product is CASSLARGTDTQYF. This rearrangement joins TRBV5-1 to TRBJ2-3; D gene ambiguous. Trimming shortened V by 0 bases and J by 1 base, and 6 bases separated the two germline ends. The CDR3 sequence is 14 residues long. Germline loops: CDR1 SGHRS, CDR2 YFSETQ. Full variable domain (remainder filled in from reference TRBV5-1 and TRBJ2-3): KAGVTQTPRYLIKTRGQQVTLSCSPISGHRSVSWYQQTPGQGLQFLFEYFSETQRNKGNFPGRFSGRQFSNSRSEMNVSTLELGDSALYLCASSLARGTDTQYFGPGTRLTVL.

A word on this clonotype: A read error may be the cause here, since a much bigger clone is one base away. The chain employs TRBV5-6 and TRBJ2-5; 10 nucleotides match TRBD2. Germline CDR1 SGHDT, CDR2 YYEEEE. The length of the CDR3 is 16 residues. CDR3 in amino acids: CTSSSWGLAYQETQYF. CDR3 nucleotides: TGTACCAGCAGCTCATGGGGACTAGCGTATCAAGAGACCCAGTACTTC.

This clonotype was seen many times. The chain has TRBV5-1 and TRBJ2-1; no firm D call. V was pared by 4 bases and J by 0 bases, with 11 bases between. The CDR3 spans 15 residues. Germline lookup yields CDR1 SGHRS and CDR2 YFSETQ. The CDR3 loop is CASSAPLSSYNEQFF. CDR3 sequence (DNA): TGCGCCAGCAGCGCCCCGTTATCCTCCTACAATGAGCAGTTCTTC.